A selection of T cell receptor beta chains follows, all from one sample in a study of shared clonotypes between healthy human individuals. This table comes from immunoSEQ multiplex PCR, and its TCRdb copy is limited to in-frame clones, with some not included. In the table there are approximately 530,000 clones, approximately 95% of which are singletons. The sequencing input was naive CD4+ T cells sorted from blood. These receptors were taken from a woman aged 25 to 39 in good health. The CDR3 runs from the conserved cysteine through the conserved F or W. D genes are given only for firm matches. Clone size, where shown, is once, few, many, or a class for clones that have expanded.

clone_size: once; d_call: TRBD2; v_call: TRBV28; j_call: TRBJ2-5; cdr3_nt: TGTGCCAGCAGTTTAGATTGGTCTCCGCCTAGCGGGAAGGGCCAAGAGACCCAGTACTTC; cdr3_aa: CASSLDWSPPSGKGQETQYF
clone_size: .; d_call: TRBD1; v_call: TRBV14; j_call: TRBJ1-1; cdr3_nt: TGTGCCAGCAGCCGGACAGGGGGCGGGGAAGCTTTCTTT; cdr3_aa: CASSRTGGGEAFF
clone_size: .; d_call: TRBD1; v_call: TRBV19; j_call: TRBJ1-1; cdr3_nt: TGTGCCAGTAACGACAGGGGGCCTGAAGCTTTCTTT; cdr3_aa: CASNDRGPEAFF
clone_size: .; d_call: .; v_call: TRBV27; j_call: TRBJ1-6; cdr3_nt: TGTGCCAGCAGTTTATCCCGGAGGGGGACGAATTCACCCCTCCACTTT; cdr3_aa: CASSLSRRGTNSPLHF
clone_size: .; d_call: .; v_call: TRBV14; j_call: TRBJ2-1; cdr3_nt: TGTGCCAGCAGCCAAGGGCTGGTTGGGGGGAATGAGCAGTTCTTC; cdr3_aa: CASSQGLVGGNEQFF
clone_size: .; d_call: TRBD2; v_call: TRBV4-1; j_call: TRBJ2-4; cdr3_nt: TGCGCCAGCAGCCAAGATGGGTCACTAGCGGCCGCCAAAAACATTCAGTACTTC; cdr3_aa: CASSQDGSLAAAKNIQYF
clone_size: .; d_call: .; v_call: TRBV5-4; j_call: TRBJ1-1; cdr3_nt: TGTGCCAGCAGCTTGTCACGGACTGAAGCTTTCTTT; cdr3_aa: CASSLSRTEAFF
clone_size: .; d_call: TRBD1; v_call: TRBV19; j_call: TRBJ2-7; cdr3_nt: TGTGCCAGTAGTAATTATCGGACAGGAAGGAGTTCCTACGAGCAGTACTTC; cdr3_aa: CASSNYRTGRSSYEQYF
clone_size: .; d_call: TRBD1; v_call: TRBV19; j_call: TRBJ1-1; cdr3_nt: TGTGCCAGTAAGACAGGGACAGCCATGAACACTGAAGCTTTCTTT; cdr3_aa: CASKTGTAMNTEAFF
clone_size: .; d_call: TRBD2; v_call: TRBV28; j_call: TRBJ2-5; cdr3_nt: TGTGCCAGCAGTTACGGACTAGCGGGAAGAGAGACCCAGTACTTC; cdr3_aa: CASSYGLAGRETQYF
clone_size: .; d_call: .; v_call: TRBV27; j_call: TRBJ2-1; cdr3_nt: TGTGCCAGCAAAAGGGGGAACCTAGATCGTGGTGAGCAGTTCTTC; cdr3_aa: CASKRGNLDRGEQFF
clone_size: once; d_call: .; v_call: TRBV11-2; j_call: TRBJ2-4; cdr3_nt: TGTGCCAGCCGGTCGGTGGCCAAAAACATTCAGTACTTC; cdr3_aa: CASRSVAKNIQYF
clone_size: once; d_call: .; v_call: TRBV10-2; j_call: TRBJ1-5; cdr3_nt: TGCGCCAGCAGTCCGGGTGGGAGCAATCAGCCCCAGCATTTT; cdr3_aa: CASSPGGSNQPQHF
clone_size: .; d_call: .; v_call: TRBV7-3; j_call: TRBJ2-2; cdr3_nt: TGTGCCAGCGGGGGCAGGAACACCGGGGAGCTGTTTTTT; cdr3_aa: CASGGRNTGELFF
clone_size: .; d_call: TRBD2; v_call: TRBV18; j_call: TRBJ2-2; cdr3_nt: TGTGCCAGCGGGGGACTAGCGGGAACCGGGGAGCTGTTTTTT; cdr3_aa: CASGGLAGTGELFF
clone_size: .; d_call: .; v_call: TRBV23-1; j_call: TRBJ1-1; cdr3_nt: TGCGCCAGCAGTCAATCGGTGGGGGTTTCTGAAGCTTTCTTT; cdr3_aa: CASSQSVGVSEAFF
clone_size: .; d_call: TRBD1; v_call: TRBV19; j_call: TRBJ1-1; cdr3_nt: TGTGCCAGTAGTGCCCCCCGACAGGGGGCGAATCCTGAAGCTTTCTTT; cdr3_aa: CASSAPRQGANPEAFF
clone_size: .; d_call: .; v_call: TRBV28; j_call: TRBJ2-3; cdr3_nt: TGTGCACTGGGCAGGGCTAGCACAGATACGCAGTATTTT; cdr3_aa: CALGRASTDTQYF
clone_size: .; d_call: .; v_call: TRBV28; j_call: TRBJ1-1; cdr3_nt: TGTGCCAGCAGTACACCGGGGCTGACACTTGGAGCTTTCTTT; cdr3_aa: CASSTPGLTLGAFF
clone_size: .; d_call: .; v_call: TRBV28; j_call: TRBJ1-6; cdr3_nt: TGTGCCAGCAGTTCCCTGGGCAGGGATAATTCACCCCTCCACTTT; cdr3_aa: CASSSLGRDNSPLHF
clone_size: .; d_call: .; v_call: TRBV5-1; j_call: TRBJ2-1; cdr3_nt: TGCGCCAGCAGCTTGCGGACTGGGGGCTCCTACAATGAGCAGTTCTTC; cdr3_aa: CASSLRTGGSYNEQFF
clone_size: .; d_call: TRBD2; v_call: TRBV10-3; j_call: TRBJ2-7; cdr3_nt: TGTGCCATCAGTGATCCCCGAATCACTAGCGGTTACGAGCAGTACTTC; cdr3_aa: CAISDPRITSGYEQYF
clone_size: .; d_call: .; v_call: TRBV11-2; j_call: TRBJ2-1; cdr3_nt: TGTGCCAGCAGTCTAGGGGCGGGGAGGAGCTCCTACAATGAGCAGTTCTTC; cdr3_aa: CASSLGAGRSSYNEQFF
clone_size: once; d_call: .; v_call: TRBV28; j_call: TRBJ2-3; cdr3_nt: TGTGCCAGCAGTTTGCTAGCGATAAGTTCAGATACGCAGTATTTT; cdr3_aa: CASSLLAISSDTQYF
clone_size: once; d_call: .; v_call: TRBV28; j_call: TRBJ2-4; cdr3_nt: TGTGCCAGCAGTTTGTCGGGGGCGTACATTCAGTACTTC; cdr3_aa: CASSLSGAYIQYF
clone_size: .; d_call: TRBD2; v_call: TRBV28; j_call: TRBJ2-1; cdr3_nt: TGTGCCAGCAGTGCTTTCACGGGACTAGCGAATGAGCAGTTCTTC; cdr3_aa: CASSAFTGLANEQFF
clone_size: .; d_call: .; v_call: TRBV6-6; j_call: TRBJ2-2; cdr3_nt: TGTGCCAGCAGAGCCCCCAGTTCCGGGGAGCTGTTTTTT; cdr3_aa: CASRAPSSGELFF
clone_size: once; d_call: TRBD1; v_call: TRBV4-1; j_call: TRBJ2-5; cdr3_nt: TGCGCCAGCAGCCAAGCGGGACAGCAAGAGACCCAGTACTTC; cdr3_aa: CASSQAGQQETQYF
clone_size: .; d_call: TRBD2; v_call: TRBV7-2; j_call: TRBJ2-3; cdr3_nt: TGTGCCAGCAGCTTACTAGCGGGAGGGGATGCAGATACGCAGTATTTT; cdr3_aa: CASSLLAGGDADTQYF
clone_size: once; d_call: TRBD1; v_call: TRBV4-1; j_call: TRBJ2-7; cdr3_nt: TGCGCCAGCAGCCGAACCGGGACAGGGGAATACGAGCAGTACTTC; cdr3_aa: CASSRTGTGEYEQYF
clone_size: .; d_call: .; v_call: TRBV5-5; j_call: TRBJ2-6; cdr3_nt: TGTGCCAGCAGCTTGTTAGCAGGGTGGTCTGGGGCCAACGTCCTGACTTTC; cdr3_aa: CASSLLAGWSGANVLTF
clone_size: once; d_call: .; v_call: TRBV12-1; j_call: TRBJ1-1; cdr3_nt: TGTGCCAGCAGCACTCGGGACAGGGGAGTCACTGAAGCTTTCTTT; cdr3_aa: CASSTRDRGVTEAFF
clone_size: .; d_call: .; v_call: TRBV28; j_call: TRBJ2-7; cdr3_nt: TGTGCCAGCAGCCAATGGAACGAGCAGTACTTC; cdr3_aa: CASSQWNEQYF
clone_size: .; d_call: TRBD2; v_call: TRBV5-1; j_call: TRBJ2-3; cdr3_nt: TGCGCCAGCAGCTTGGTGACTAGCGGTCTCACAGATACGCAGTATTTT; cdr3_aa: CASSLVTSGLTDTQYF
clone_size: .; d_call: .; v_call: TRBV6-5; j_call: TRBJ1-5; cdr3_nt: TGTGCCAGCAGTTATAGTCGGAGCAATCAGCCCCAGCATTTT; cdr3_aa: CASSYSRSNQPQHF
clone_size: .; d_call: .; v_call: TRBV6-5; j_call: TRBJ2-1; cdr3_nt: TGTGCCAGCTCTCTCAATAGCGGCTCCTACAATGAGCAGTTCTTC; cdr3_aa: CASSLNSGSYNEQFF
clone_size: .; d_call: .; v_call: TRBV28; j_call: TRBJ2-7; cdr3_nt: TGTGCCAGCAGTGAGGGCTCCTACGAGCAGTACTTC; cdr3_aa: CASSEGSYEQYF
clone_size: .; d_call: TRBD2; v_call: TRBV5-8; j_call: TRBJ2-2; cdr3_nt: TGTGCCAGCAGCCCTCTAGCGGAGAACACCGGGGAGCTGTTTTTT; cdr3_aa: CASSPLAENTGELFF
clone_size: .; d_call: .; v_call: TRBV6-4; j_call: TRBJ2-3; cdr3_nt: TGTGCCAGCAGTGCTAGTTCTAGCACAGATACGCAGTATTTT; cdr3_aa: CASSASSSTDTQYF
clone_size: .; d_call: .; v_call: TRBV10-2; j_call: TRBJ1-6; cdr3_nt: TGCGCCAGCAGCGGGACGGGAGATTCACCCCTCCACTTT; cdr3_aa: CASSGTGDSPLHF
clone_size: .; d_call: TRBD2; v_call: TRBV10-3; j_call: TRBJ2-7; cdr3_nt: TGTGCCATCAGCCCGGGACTAGCGGGAGGAGTGTCCTACGAGCAGTACTTC; cdr3_aa: CAISPGLAGGVSYEQYF
clone_size: .; d_call: .; v_call: TRBV5-1; j_call: TRBJ2-1; cdr3_nt: TGCGCCAGCAGCTTACGATTTAGGGATGAGCAGTTCTTC; cdr3_aa: CASSLRFRDEQFF
clone_size: .; d_call: TRBD2; v_call: TRBV5-8; j_call: TRBJ2-1; cdr3_nt: TGTGCCAGCAGCTTGGGACTAGCGGGCGTGAATGAGCAGTTCTTC; cdr3_aa: CASSLGLAGVNEQFF
clone_size: .; d_call: TRBD2; v_call: TRBV6-6; j_call: TRBJ2-5; cdr3_nt: TGTGCCAGCAGCCTCCCTCTAGCGGGAGGAGAGACCCAGTACTTC; cdr3_aa: CASSLPLAGGETQYF
clone_size: .; d_call: .; v_call: TRBV6-4; j_call: TRBJ2-1; cdr3_nt: TGTGCCAGCAGTGGACAGTCCGACGCCAATGAGCAGTTCTTC; cdr3_aa: CASSGQSDANEQFF
clone_size: .; d_call: .; v_call: TRBV12-1; j_call: TRBJ2-4; cdr3_nt: TGTGCCAGCAGCCCCCCGTTTCGGGTGACCAAAAACATTCAGTACTTC; cdr3_aa: CASSPPFRVTKNIQYF
clone_size: .; d_call: TRBD2; v_call: TRBV6-5; j_call: TRBJ2-7; cdr3_nt: TGTGCCAGCAGTTACGGGGCCCTAGCGGGGGACTACGAGCAGTACTTC; cdr3_aa: CASSYGALAGDYEQYF
clone_size: .; d_call: TRBD2; v_call: TRBV5-1; j_call: TRBJ2-1; cdr3_nt: TGCGCCAGCAGCTTGGGCGGGAGAACAGGAAATGAGCAGTTCTTC; cdr3_aa: CASSLGGRTGNEQFF
clone_size: once; d_call: TRBD1; v_call: TRBV6-1; j_call: TRBJ1-1; cdr3_nt: TGTGCCAGCAGTGAAGCGGGGGGACAGCCGAACACTGAAGCTTTCTTT; cdr3_aa: CASSEAGGQPNTEAFF
clone_size: .; d_call: .; v_call: TRBV7-2; j_call: TRBJ2-1; cdr3_nt: TGTGCCAGCAGCTTATCCATTTCCCCAGTCCCCTCCTACAATGAGCAGTTCTTC; cdr3_aa: CASSLSISPVPSYNEQFF